This T cell receptor (beta chain) appears in the sequencing data of a study of T cells in Graves' hyperthyroidism and ophthalmopathy (dated by TCRdb to the late 2010s). With regard to the full study: Peripheral blood samples were taken at the time of initial diagnosis, prior to any treatment. To identify distinguishing TCR V-J signatures, a discovery cohort of around 100 patients was used, comprising 43 with Graves' ophthalmopathy and approximately 58 with stable Graves' hyperthyroidism. Whether ophthalmopathy could be predicted prospectively was tested in an independent validation cohort made up of roughly 19 hyperthyroidism patients plus 17 patients who later progressed to ophthalmopathy. The 75 to 100 discovery patients were randomly split 7:3 into training and test sets. The study also compared thyroid tissue and blood T-cell repertoires from roughly six Graves' hyperthyroidism patients. Once sampling was done, hyperthyroidism patients were given methimazole at a starting dose of 30 mg daily, whereas ophthalmopathy patients were given high-dose intravenous methylprednisolone. TCR Vbeta CDR3 sequencing of 140 or so peripheral blood samples (under 45 ophthalmopathy, 70 to 85 hyperthyroidism and some 17 progressor patients) is reported in the paper. Beyond this particular receptor, the publication reports: During validation, the model predicted progression to ophthalmopathy a median of approximately six months ahead of onset, with 60% to 71% sensitivity and around 72% specificity. Most expanded thyroid clonotypes (frequency above 0.001) were also found in blood, which suggests that blood repertoires may mirror thyroid immune responses. A 13 V-J signature model separated ophthalmopathy from stable hyperthyroidism, with about 90% sensitivity and roughly 81% specificity in cross-validation and 80%/75% in testing. Sample size was not statistically predetermined, and blinding of investigators to group allocation was not performed.

Moderately to severely active disease, a Clinical Activity Score of at least 3, a NOSPECS grade of at least 4, and a duration under 3 months were present in ophthalmopathy patients. The study excluded patients with uncontrolled infections, other autoimmune diseases, pregnancy or lactation. Diagnoses were established on the basis of clinical symptoms, serum thyroxine and TRAb, thyroid ultrasound, and orbital computed tomography. PBMCs were isolated from about 10 ml of fresh peripheral blood by Ficoll-Paque density gradient centrifugation. Trizol reagent was used to extract total RNA, and RNA quality was then checked on an Agilent 2100 Bioanalyzer. The germline V gene (reference sequence) provides CDR1 DFQATT and CDR2 SNEGSKA. The CDR3 covers 14 residues, taking in both the cysteine and the phenylalanine. The DNA shown is the 42-base CDR3, in frame from base 1. V loses 1 base, J loses 2 bases, and the germline ends lie 12 bases apart.

The TCR beta CDR3 regions were amplified from RNA transcripts. The TCR CDR3 was subjected to a first round of RT-PCR using the HTBI primer set and the Qiagen OneStep RT-PCR kit. The libraries were constructed in a second round of multiplex PCR and then size-selected and purified. Paired-end sequencing of the libraries was performed with 100 bp reads on an Illumina HiSeq2000. The authors' analysis ran thus. SOAPnuke was used to process the raw data, removing reads that contained adapters or uncalled bases, had a mean Phred below 15, or lacked an exact match to the constant primer or identifier. COPE v1.2.5 was used to merge high-quality paired reads, and clonotypes were defined as unique nucleotide sequences. MiTCR v1.1 was used to align the clonotypes against IMGT TRBV, TRBD and TRBJ reference segments. Analysis was restricted to V-J combinations with a frequency above 0.0001, which covered about 99% of repertoires. A TCS score was defined as the ratio of F50 (clonal expansion) to E x V (chaos), with BLOSUM62-based TCRdist applied between CDR3 peptides within each V-J. Welch's t-statistics and random forest reduced 450 to 600 V-J features to around 14, which were used in a naive Bayes classifier (R e1071). The public reads were run again by TCRdb, first through fastp at Q25 and then through MiXCR, and only productive beta chains were kept. Each record represents a unique CDR3 protein, reported with the most common genes and DNA among its rows. These V and J calls rely on TCRdb rather than the paper's analysis. A total of 700,000 or so distinct CDR3 sequences appear in this sample, roughly 15% of them only once. The ten largest clones take up around 12% of the sample.

A note on this clonotype: The specificity of this receptor is unknown. There are no base qualities to consult, and no much larger clone falls within one base.

The TCR originated in a woman aged 45-59 years with Graves' ophthalmopathy. The V and J segments used are TRBV20-1 and TRBJ2-7; the D gene cannot be named for sure. Sequencing used blood. The bases read TGCAGTGCTAGAGCCGAGACGAAGACCTACGAGCAGTACTTC. This encodes CSARAETKTYEQYF.